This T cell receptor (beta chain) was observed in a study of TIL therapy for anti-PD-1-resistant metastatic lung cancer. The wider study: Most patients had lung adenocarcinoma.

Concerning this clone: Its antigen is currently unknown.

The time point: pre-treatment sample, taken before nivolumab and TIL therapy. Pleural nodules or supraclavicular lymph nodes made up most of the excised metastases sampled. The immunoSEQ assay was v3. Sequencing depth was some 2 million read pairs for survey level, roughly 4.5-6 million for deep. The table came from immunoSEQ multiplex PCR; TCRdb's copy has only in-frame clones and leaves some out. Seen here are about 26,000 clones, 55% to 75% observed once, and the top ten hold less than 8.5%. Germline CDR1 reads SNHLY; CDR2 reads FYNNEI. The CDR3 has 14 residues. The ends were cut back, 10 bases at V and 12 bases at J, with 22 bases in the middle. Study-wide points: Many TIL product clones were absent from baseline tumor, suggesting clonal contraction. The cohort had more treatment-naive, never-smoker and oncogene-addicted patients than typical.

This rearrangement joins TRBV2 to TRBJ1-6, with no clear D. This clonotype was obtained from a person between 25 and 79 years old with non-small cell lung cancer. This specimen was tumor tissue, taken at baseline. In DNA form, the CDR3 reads TGTGCCAAATCGGTCAAGGCTGGGGTAGGACCCCTCCACTTT. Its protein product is CAKSVKAGVGPLHF. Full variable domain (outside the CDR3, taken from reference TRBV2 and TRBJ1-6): EPEVTQTPSHQVTQMGQEVILRCVPISNHLYFYWYRQILGQKVEFLVSFYNNEISEKSEIFDDQFSVERPDGSNFTLKIRSTKLEDSAMYFCAKSVKAGVGPLHFGNGTRLTVT.